The 2 T cell receptor beta chains below come from one sample, sequenced in a study of T cell responses to AZD1222 COVID-19 vaccine. The data were produced by immunoSEQ multiplex PCR, yet TCRdb's version contains in-frame clones alone and is incomplete. This table has around 100,000 clones, about 86% appearing once. The material sequenced was peripheral blood, taken on day 0 of AZD1222 vaccination. These receptors originate from an adult in good health.

This chain links TRBV5-1 with TRBJ2-1; possibly TRBD2 for D (6 bases). This CDR3 contains 15 residues. V was shortened by 4 bases and J by 0 bases, with 11 bases between the two germline ends. The germline V gene has CDR1 SGHRS and CDR2 YFSETQ. CDR3: CASSRAGDSYNEQFF. Here the CDR3 DNA reads TGCGCCAGCAGCCGAGCGGGTGACTCCTACAATGAGCAGTTCTTC.

Only one count was recorded for this clone. The chain joins TRBV9 to TRBJ1-6; TRBD1 matches at 9 bases. In germline, CDR1 is SGDLS, CDR2 YYNGEE. The junction had 5 bases not matched to a gene; V was cut back by 3 bases and J by 7 bases. The CDR3 runs 15 residues. The CDR3 is CASSEGTGPNSPLHF. The CDR3 DNA sequence: TGTGCCAGCAGCGAGGGGACAGGGCCGAATTCACCCCTCCACTTT.